This TCR beta chain stems from a study of T-cell reconstitution after alpha-beta-depleted transplantation in children. Study-wide results and caveats: Surviving recipient T cells and thymic progenitors produced the high day-60 TCRbeta diversity seen in some patients. After one year, T-cell counts and TCRbeta diversity mostly came from new T cells. About two months after transplant, alpha-beta T cells reportedly came from several hundred expanded graft clones.

The CDR3 contains 13 residues. Germline values: CDR1 SQVTM, CDR2 ANQGSEA. Trimming cost V 3 bases and J 6 bases; bases outside gene matches: 7. The sample holds a few counts of this clonotype. Its antigen remains unknown. Molecular barcoding with unique molecular identifiers was used for the TCRbeta library. Via MiXCR, TCRdb re-called the PCR reads, giving one row per CDR3 protein. This sample carries 750,000 to 950,000 distinct CDR3 sequences, roughly 15% of them seen once, and the ten largest clones take just under 5%. The rearrangement uses TRBV29-1 and TRBJ2-7, with 8 bases that match TRBD1. The sequence was obtained from a male patient younger than 18 who had a stem cell transplant for acute lymphoblastic leukemia, so the T cells may come from the graft donor. This sample comprised PBMCs, mostly from graft donor cells, obtained 360 days after TCRalphabeta/CD19-depleted stem cell transplant. The chain's CDR3 is CSVDRGQGPEQYF. The CDR3 DNA is TGCAGCGTTGATCGAGGACAGGGACCCGAGCAGTACTTC.